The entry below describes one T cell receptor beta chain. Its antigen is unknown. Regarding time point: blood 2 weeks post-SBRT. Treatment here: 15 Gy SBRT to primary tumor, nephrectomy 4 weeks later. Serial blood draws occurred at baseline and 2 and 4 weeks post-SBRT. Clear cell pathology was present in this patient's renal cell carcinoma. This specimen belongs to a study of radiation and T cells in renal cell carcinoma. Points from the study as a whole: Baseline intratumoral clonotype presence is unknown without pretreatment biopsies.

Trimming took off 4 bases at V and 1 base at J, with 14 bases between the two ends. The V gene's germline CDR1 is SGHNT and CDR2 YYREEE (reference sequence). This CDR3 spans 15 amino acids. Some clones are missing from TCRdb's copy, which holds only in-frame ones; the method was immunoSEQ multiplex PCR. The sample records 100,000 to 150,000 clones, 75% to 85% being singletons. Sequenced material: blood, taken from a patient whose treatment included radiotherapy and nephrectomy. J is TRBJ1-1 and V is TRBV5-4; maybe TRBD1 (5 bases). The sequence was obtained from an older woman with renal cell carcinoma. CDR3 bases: TGTGCCAGCAGCCCTCGAGAAGGGACGAACACTGAAGCTTTCTTT. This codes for CASSPREGTNTEAFF.